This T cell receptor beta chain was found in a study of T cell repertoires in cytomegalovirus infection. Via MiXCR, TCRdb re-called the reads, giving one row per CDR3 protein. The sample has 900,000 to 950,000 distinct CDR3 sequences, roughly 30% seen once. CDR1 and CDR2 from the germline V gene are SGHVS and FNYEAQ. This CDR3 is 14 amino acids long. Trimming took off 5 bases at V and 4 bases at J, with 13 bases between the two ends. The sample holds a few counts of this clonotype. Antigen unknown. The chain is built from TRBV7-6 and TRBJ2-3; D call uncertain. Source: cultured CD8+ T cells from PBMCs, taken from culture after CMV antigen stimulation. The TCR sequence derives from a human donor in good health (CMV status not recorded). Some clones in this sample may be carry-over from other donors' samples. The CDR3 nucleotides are TGTGCCAGCAGCCCCAGTGACGTCGCAGATACGCAGTATTTT. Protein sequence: CASSPSDVADTQYF.